The sequence of this T cell receptor (beta chain) was determined in a study of OX40 agonist ivuxolimab in advanced cancers. Study overall: The treatment was a fully human IgG2 OX40 agonist, ivuxolimab. Partial response was recorded in three patients: one hepatocellular carcinoma and two cutaneous melanoma cases.

This clone was recorded only once. Its antigen remains unidentified. One junction end does not reproduce the germline sequence, and a read error may be involved. Other DNA sequences in the same sample also yield this CDR3. Sequenced by immunoSEQ multiplex PCR; TCRdb stores in-frame clones only, minus some. The repertoire includes around 60,000 clones, over 80% of them detected once, and approximately 3% sits in the top ten. Germline V gives CDR1 LGHNA, CDR2 YSLEER. This CDR3 is 15 amino acids long. The study's findings and limits: At 0.1 to 3.0 mg/kg and by week 6, CD4+ and CD8+ T cells in the blood had expanded clonally.

The V call is TRBV4-3, the J call TRBJ1-1; tentatively, D is TRBD1 (6 bases). The sample consisted of CD4+ or CD8+ T cells sorted from blood, taken in a trial of the OX40 agonist ivuxolimab. The TCR was taken from an adult with an advanced solid tumor such as melanoma, head and neck, liver or kidney cancer. CDR3 in amino acids: CASSERTGGFTEAFF. The DNA for the CDR3 is TGCGCCAGCAGCGAAAGGACGGGGGGCTTCACTGAAGCCTTCTTT.